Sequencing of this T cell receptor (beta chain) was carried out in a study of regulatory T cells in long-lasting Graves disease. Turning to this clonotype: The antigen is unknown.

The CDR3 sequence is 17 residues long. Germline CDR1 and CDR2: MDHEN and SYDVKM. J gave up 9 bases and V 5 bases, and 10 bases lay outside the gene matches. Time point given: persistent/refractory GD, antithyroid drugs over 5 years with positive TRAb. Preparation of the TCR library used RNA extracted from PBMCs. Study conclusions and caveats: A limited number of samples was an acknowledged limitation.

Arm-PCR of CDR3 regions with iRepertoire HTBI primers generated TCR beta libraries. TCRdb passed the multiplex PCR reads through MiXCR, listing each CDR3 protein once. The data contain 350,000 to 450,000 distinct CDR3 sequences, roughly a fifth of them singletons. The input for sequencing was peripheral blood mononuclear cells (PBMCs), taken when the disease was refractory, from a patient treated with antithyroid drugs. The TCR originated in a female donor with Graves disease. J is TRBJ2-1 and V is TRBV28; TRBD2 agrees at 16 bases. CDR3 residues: CASSDTLGTSGRGEQFF. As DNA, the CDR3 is TGTGCCAGCAGTGACACCCTGGGGACTAGCGGGAGGGGTGAGCAGTTCTTC.